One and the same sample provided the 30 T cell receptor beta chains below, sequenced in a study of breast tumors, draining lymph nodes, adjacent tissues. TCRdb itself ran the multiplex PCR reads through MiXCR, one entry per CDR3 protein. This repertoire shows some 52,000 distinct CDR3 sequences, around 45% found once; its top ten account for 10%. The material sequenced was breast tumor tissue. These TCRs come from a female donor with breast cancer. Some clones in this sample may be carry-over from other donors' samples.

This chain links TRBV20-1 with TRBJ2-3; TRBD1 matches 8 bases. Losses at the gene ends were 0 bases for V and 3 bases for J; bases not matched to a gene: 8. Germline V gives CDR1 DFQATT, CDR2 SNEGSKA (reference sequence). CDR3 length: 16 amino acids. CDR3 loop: CSARDTGQGGTDTQYF. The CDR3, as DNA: TGCAGTGCTAGAGATACCGGACAGGGCGGTACAGATACGCAGTATTTT.

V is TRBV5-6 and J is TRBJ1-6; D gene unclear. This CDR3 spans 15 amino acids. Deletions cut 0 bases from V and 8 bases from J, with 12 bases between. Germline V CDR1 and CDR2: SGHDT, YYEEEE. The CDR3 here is CASSLGGGSYSPLHF. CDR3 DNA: TGTGCCAGCAGCTTGGGTGGCGGGAGCTATTCACCCCTCCACTTT.

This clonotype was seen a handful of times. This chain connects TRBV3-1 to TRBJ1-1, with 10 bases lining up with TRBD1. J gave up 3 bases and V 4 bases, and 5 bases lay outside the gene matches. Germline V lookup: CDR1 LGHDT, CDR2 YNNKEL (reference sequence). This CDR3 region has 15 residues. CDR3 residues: CASSLRDRGDTEAFF. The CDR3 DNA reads TGTGCCAGCAGCCTCCGGGACAGGGGTGACACTGAAGCTTTCTTT.

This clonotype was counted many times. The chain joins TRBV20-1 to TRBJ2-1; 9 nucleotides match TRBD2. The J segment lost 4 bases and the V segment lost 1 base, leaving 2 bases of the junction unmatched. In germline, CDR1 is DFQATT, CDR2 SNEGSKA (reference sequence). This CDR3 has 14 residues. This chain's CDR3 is CSARGLAEYNEQFF. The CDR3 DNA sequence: TGCAGTGCTAGAGGACTAGCGGAGTACAATGAGCAGTTCTTC.

DNA of the CDR3: TGTGCCAGCAGCTTTGACCGGGACAGTCTTGGAAACACCATATATTTT. It yields the protein CASSFDRDSLGNTIYF. The rearrangement uses TRBV5-5 and TRBJ1-3; TRBD1 matches at 7 bases. The CDR3 is 16 residues long. V was clipped by 2 bases and J by 3 bases; unmatched bases: 8. Germline values: CDR1 SGHKS, CDR2 YYEKEE (reference sequence).

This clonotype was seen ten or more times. CDR3 sequence: CAWNRGRGSYEQYF. DNA of the CDR3: TGTGCCTGGAACAGGGGGCGCGGGTCCTACGAGCAGTACTTC. J is TRBJ2-7 and V is TRBV30, with 9 bases aligning to TRBD1. V was clipped by 4 bases and J by 1 base; unmatched bases: 5. The CDR3 spans 14 residues. Germline assignment: CDR1 GTSNPN and CDR2 SVGIG (reference sequence).

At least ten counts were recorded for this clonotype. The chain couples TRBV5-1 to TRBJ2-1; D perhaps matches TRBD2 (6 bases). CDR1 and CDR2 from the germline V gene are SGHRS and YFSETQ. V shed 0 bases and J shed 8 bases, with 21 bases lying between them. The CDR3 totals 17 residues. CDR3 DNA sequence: TGCGCCAGCAGCTTGGGCCCGGGGACTCCCCCGGGCGATGAGCAGTTCTTC. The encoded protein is CASSLGPGTPPGDEQFF. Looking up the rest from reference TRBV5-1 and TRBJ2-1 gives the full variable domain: KAGVTQTPRYLIKTRGQQVTLSCSPISGHRSVSWYQQTPGQGLQFLFEYFSETQRNKGNFPGRFSGRQFSNSRSEMNVSTLELGDSALYLCASSLGPGTPPGDEQFFGPGTRLTVL.

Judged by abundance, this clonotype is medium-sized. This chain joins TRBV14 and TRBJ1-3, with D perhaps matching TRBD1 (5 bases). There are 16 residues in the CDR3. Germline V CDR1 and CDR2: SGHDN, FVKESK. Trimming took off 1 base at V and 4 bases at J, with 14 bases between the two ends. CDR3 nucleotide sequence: TGTGCCAGCAGCCAAGTCTATTGGGGGAGAGGAAACACCATATATTTT. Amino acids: CASSQVYWGRGNTIYF. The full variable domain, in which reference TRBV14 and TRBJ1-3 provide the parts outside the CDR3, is EAGVTQFPSHSVIEKGQTVTLRCDPISGHDNLYWYRRVMGKEIKFLLHFVKESKQDESGMPNNRFLAERTGGTYSTLKVQPAELEDSGVYFCASSQVYWGRGNTIYFGEGSWLTVV.

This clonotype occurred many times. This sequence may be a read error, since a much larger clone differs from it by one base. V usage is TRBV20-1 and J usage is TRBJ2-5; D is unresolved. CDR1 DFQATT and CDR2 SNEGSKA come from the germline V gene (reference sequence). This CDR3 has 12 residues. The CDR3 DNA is TGCAGTGCTGGCCAGAGACTGGAGACCCCGTACTTC. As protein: CSAGQRLETPYF.

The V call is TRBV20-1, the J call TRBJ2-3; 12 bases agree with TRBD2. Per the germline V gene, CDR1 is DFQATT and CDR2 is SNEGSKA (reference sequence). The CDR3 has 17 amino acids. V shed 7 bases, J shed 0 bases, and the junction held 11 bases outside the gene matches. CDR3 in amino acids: CSVRTSGTGISTDTQYF. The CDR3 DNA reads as TGCAGTGTTAGGACTAGCGGGACAGGAATTAGCACAGATACGCAGTATTTT.

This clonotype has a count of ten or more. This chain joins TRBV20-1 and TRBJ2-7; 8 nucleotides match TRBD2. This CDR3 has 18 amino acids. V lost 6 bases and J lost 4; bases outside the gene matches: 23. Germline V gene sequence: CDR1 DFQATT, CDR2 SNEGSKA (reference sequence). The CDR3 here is CSALEMASGPFLPYEQYF. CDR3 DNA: TGCAGTGCCCTAGAGATGGCTAGCGGGCCCTTCCTCCCTTACGAGCAGTACTTC.

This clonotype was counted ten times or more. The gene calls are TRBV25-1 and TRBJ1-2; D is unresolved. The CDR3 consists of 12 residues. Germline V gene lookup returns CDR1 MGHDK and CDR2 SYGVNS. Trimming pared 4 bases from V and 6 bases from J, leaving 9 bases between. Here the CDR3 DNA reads TGTGCCAGCAGTGGGGCAGCAGATGGCTACACCTTC. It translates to CASSGAADGYTF.

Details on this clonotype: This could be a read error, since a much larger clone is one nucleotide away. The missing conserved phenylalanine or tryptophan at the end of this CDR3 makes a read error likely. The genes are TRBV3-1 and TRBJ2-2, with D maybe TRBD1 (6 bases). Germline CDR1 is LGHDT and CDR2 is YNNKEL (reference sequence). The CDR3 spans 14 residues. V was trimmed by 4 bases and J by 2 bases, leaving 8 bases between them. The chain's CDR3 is CASSRDTNTGELFL. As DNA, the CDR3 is TGTGCCAGCAGCCGGGACACTAACACCGGGGAGCTGTTTTTG.

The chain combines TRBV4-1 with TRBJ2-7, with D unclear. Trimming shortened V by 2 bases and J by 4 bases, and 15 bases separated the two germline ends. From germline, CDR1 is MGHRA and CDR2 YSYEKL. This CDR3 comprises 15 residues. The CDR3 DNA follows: TGCGCCAGCAGCCAATTACTAAAGTTGGGGTACGAGCAGTACTTC. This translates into CASSQLLKLGYEQYF.

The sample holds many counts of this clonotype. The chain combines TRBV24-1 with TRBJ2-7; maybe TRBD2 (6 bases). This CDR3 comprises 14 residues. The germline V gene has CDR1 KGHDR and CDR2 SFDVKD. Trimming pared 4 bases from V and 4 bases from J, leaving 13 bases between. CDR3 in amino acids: CATSEPGLYYEQYF. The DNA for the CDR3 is TGTGCCACCAGTGAGCCGGGACTGTATTACGAGCAGTACTTC.

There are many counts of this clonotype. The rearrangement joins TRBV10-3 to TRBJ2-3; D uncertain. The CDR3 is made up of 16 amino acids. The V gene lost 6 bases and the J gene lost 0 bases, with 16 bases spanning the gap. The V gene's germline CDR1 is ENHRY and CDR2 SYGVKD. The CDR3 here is CAISAQSQDSTDTQYF. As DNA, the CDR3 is TGTGCCATCAGCGCGCAATCACAAGATAGCACAGATACGCAGTATTTT.

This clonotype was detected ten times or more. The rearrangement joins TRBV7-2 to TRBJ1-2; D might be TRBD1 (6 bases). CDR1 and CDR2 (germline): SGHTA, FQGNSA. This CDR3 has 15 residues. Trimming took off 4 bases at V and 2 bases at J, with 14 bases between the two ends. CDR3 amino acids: CASSSRGGLNYGYTF. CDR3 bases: TGTGCCAGCAGCTCCAGGGGCGGCCTCAACTATGGCTACACCTTC.

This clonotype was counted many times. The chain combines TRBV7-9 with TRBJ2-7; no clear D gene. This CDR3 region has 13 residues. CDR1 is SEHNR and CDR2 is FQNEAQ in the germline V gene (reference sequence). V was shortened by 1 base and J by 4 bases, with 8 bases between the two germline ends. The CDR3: CASSLVTNYEQYF. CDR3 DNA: TGTGCCAGCAGCTTAGTCACAAATTACGAGCAGTACTTC.

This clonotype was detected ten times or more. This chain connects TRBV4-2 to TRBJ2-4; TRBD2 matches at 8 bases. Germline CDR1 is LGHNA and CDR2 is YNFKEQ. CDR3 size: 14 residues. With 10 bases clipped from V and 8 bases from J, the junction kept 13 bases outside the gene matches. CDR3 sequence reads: CATSVGRAADIQYF. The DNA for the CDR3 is TGTGCCACTTCAGTCGGGAGGGCGGCTGACATTCAGTACTTC.

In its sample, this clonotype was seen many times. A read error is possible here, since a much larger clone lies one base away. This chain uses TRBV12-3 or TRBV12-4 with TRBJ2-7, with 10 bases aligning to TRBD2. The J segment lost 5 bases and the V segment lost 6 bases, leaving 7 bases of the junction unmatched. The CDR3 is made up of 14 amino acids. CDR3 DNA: TGTGCCAGCAGAAGCACTAGCGGGACCCACGAGCAGTACTTC. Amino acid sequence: CASRSTSGTHEQYF.

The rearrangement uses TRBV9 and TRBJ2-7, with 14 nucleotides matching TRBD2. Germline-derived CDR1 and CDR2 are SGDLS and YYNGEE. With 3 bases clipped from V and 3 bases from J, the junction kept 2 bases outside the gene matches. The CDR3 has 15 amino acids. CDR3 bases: TGTGCCAGCAGCGGTGGGACTAGCGGGAGCTACGAGCAGTACTTC. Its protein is CASSGGTSGSYEQYF.

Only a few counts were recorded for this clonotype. The CDR3 region has the DNA TGTGCTAGTGGCCTAACAGGGGGTGACACTGAAGCTTTCTTT. Amino acids: CASGLTGGDTEAFF. The gene calls are TRBV12-5 and TRBJ1-1; TRBD1 matches at 8 bases. Trimming took 6 bases from V and 3 from J; bases not matched to a gene: 6. The CDR3 runs to 14 residues. Per germline, CDR1 LGHNT and CDR2 FRNRAP.

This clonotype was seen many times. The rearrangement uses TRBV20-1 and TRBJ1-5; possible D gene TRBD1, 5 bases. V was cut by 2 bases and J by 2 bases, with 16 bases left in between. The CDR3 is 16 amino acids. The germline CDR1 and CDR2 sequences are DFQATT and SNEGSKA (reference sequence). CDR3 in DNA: TGCAGTGCTAGAAACGCAAACAGGTCCGGCAATCAGCCCCAGCATTTT. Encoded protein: CSARNANRSGNQPQHF.

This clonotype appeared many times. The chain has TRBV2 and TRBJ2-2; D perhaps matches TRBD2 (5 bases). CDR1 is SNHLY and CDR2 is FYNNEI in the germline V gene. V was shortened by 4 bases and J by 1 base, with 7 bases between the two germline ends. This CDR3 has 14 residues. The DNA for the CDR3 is TGTGCCAGCAGTGGAGAGGGGAACACCGGGGAGCTGTTTTTT. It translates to CASSGEGNTGELFF.

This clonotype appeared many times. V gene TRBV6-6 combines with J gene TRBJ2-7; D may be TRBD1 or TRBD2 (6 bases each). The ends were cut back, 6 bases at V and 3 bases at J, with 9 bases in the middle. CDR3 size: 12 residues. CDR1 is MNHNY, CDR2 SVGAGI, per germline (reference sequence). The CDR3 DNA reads TGTGCCAGCAGCGAGGGGGGCTACGAGCAGTACTTC. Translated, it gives CASSEGGYEQYF.

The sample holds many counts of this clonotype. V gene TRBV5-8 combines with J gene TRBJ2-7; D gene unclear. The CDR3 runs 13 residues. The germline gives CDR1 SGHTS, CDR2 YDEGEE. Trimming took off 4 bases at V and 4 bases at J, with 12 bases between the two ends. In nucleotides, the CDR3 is TGTGCCAGCAGCCTGGGGTCAGTATACGAGCAGTACTTC. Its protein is CASSLGSVYEQYF.

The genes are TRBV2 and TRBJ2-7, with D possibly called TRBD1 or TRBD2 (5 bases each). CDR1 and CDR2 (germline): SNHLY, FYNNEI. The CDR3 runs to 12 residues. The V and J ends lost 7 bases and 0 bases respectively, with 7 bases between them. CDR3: CASKGRSYEQYF. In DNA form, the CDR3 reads TGTGCCAGCAAGGGACGCTCCTACGAGCAGTACTTC.

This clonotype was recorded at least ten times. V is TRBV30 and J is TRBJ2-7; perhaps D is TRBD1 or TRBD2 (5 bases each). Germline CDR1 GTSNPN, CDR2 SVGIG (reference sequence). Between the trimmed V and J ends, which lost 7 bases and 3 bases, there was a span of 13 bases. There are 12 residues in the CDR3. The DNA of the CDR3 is TGTGCCTTCTTGGGACGGTACTACGAGCAGTACTTC. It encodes CAFLGRYYEQYF.

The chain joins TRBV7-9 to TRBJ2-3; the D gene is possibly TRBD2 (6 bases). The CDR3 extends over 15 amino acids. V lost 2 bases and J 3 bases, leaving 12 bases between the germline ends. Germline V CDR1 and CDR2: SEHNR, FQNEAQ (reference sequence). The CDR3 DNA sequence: TGTGCCAGCAGCTTAACGGGACTCGAAACAGATACGCAGTATTTT. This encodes CASSLTGLETDTQYF.

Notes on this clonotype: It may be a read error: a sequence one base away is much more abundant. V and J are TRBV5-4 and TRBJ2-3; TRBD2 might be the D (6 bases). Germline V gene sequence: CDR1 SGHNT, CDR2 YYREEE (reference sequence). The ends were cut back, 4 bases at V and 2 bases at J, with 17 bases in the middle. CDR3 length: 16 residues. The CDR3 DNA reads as TGTGCCAGCAGCCCACCCCCAGCGGGTTACACAGATACGCAGTATTTT. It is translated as CASSPPPAGYTDTQYF.